What follows are 21 T cell receptor beta chains derived from one specimen sequenced in a study of blood T cell repertoires in COVID-19. Data came from immunoSEQ multiplex PCR; TCRdb stores just in-frame clones and leaves some out. The data show about 240,000 clones, roughly 80% seen once. The sample was peripheral blood. The receptors shown here come from a woman older than 75 with acute or convalescent COVID-19.

This clone was seen only once. The chain carries TRBV29-1 and TRBJ1-1; 7 bases fit TRBD1. This CDR3 region has 15 residues. Germline V gene sequence: CDR1 SQVTM, CDR2 ANQGSEA. Trimming at V came to 6 bases and at J to 1 base, leaving 11 bases not matched to a gene. The CDR3: CSVPRGTEQNTEAFF. In DNA form, the CDR3 reads TGCAGCGTCCCCCGAGGGACAGAACAGAACACTGAAGCTTTCTTT.

This clone was recorded once. The chain couples TRBV29-1 to TRBJ1-2, with unresolved D. Trimming removed 2 bases from V and 1 base from J, with 8 bases in between. The germline V gene has CDR1 SQVTM and CDR2 ANQGSEA. This CDR3 spans 13 amino acids. The CDR3 bases are TGCAGCGTTGAACACTCCTTTAACTATGGCTACACCTTC. It translates to CSVEHSFNYGYTF.

Here the CDR3 reads CASSPPGLAGGREETQYF. The CDR3 coding sequence is TGCGCCAGCAGCCCTCCGGGACTAGCGGGGGGGAGAGAGGAGACCCAGTACTTC. V and J are TRBV4-1 and TRBJ2-5; 16 positions match TRBD2. The CDR3 sequence is 18 residues long. Germline-derived CDR1 and CDR2 are MGHRA and YSYEKL. Trimming removed 4 bases from V and 5 bases from J; junction bases left unmatched: 10.

This clone was detected only a few times. V gene TRBV18 combines with J gene TRBJ1-5; a possible D gene is TRBD1 (5 bases). This CDR3 has 14 residues. V shed 4 bases and J shed 7 bases, with 14 bases lying between them. Germline values: CDR1 KGHSH, CDR2 LQKENI. The CDR3 here is CASSREGTGQPQHF. The CDR3 DNA reads as TGTGCCAGCTCACGGGAGGGAACAGGACAGCCCCAGCATTTT.

This sequence joins TRBV6-1 and TRBJ1-1, with 7 bases that match TRBD1. The CDR3 has 13 residues. CDR1 is MNHNS, CDR2 SASEGT, per germline. V lost 3 bases to trimming and J lost 5 bases; unmatched junction nucleotides: 3. The CDR3 is CASSETGRTEAFF. In DNA, the CDR3 is TGTGCCAGCAGTGAGACAGGGCGGACTGAAGCTTTCTTT.

J is TRBJ1-3 and V is TRBV2, with TRBD1 matching 9 bases. V lost 5 bases to trimming and J lost 0 bases; unmatched junction nucleotides: 5. The CDR3 loop spans 16 amino acids. In germline, CDR1 is SNHLY, CDR2 FYNNEI. CDR3 DNA: TGTGCCAGCAGTTATGCGACAGGGGGCTCTGGAAACACCATATATTTT. Protein sequence: CASSYATGGSGNTIYF.

The rearrangement links TRBV21-1 to TRBJ1-2; the table calls TRBD1, which could not be checked here. TRBV21-1 is a pseudogene segment. The CDR3 has 18 residues. The CDR3: CASSRPRQGRSFIYGYTF. The CDR3 DNA sequence: TGTGCCAGCAGCCGACCCCGACAGGGCAGGTCGTTTATCTATGGCTACACCTTC.

This clone was seen more than once but under ten times. CDR3 DNA: TGTGCCAGCTCACCCGGGGCAGGGGGCGCCTACTATGGCTACACCTTC. Protein product: CASSPGAGGAYYGYTF. The chain recombines TRBV18 with TRBJ1-2; the match to TRBD1 covers 8 bases. Germline-derived CDR1 and CDR2 are KGHSH and LQKENI. Trimming removed 3 bases from V and 3 bases from J; junction bases left unmatched: 9. CDR3 length: 16 amino acids.

The chain uses TRBV25-1 and TRBJ1-5; 12 bases are shared with TRBD1. The CDR3 is made up of 18 amino acids. Per the germline V gene, CDR1 is MGHDK and CDR2 is SYGVNS. V was pared by 1 base and J by 2 bases, with 6 bases of the junction left unmatched. For the CDR3, the DNA is TGTGCCAGCAGTGAATCCGGGACAGGGGGCCTAGGCAATCAGCCCCAGCATTTT. This sequence encodes CASSESGTGGLGNQPQHF.

V is TRBV19 and J is TRBJ2-3; D gene ambiguous. Germline-derived CDR1 and CDR2 are LNHDA and SQIVND (reference sequence). This CDR3 region has 12 residues. The ends were cut back, 4 bases at V and 2 bases at J, with 4 bases in the middle. The CDR3 sequence is CASSTNTDTQYF. The CDR3 DNA follows: TGTGCCAGTAGTACCAACACAGATACGCAGTATTTT. The variable domain in full, completed from reference TRBV19 and TRBJ2-3, reads DGGITQSPKYLFRKEGQNVTLSCEQNLNHDAMYWYRQDPGQGLRLIYYSQIVNDFQKGDIAEGYSVSREKKESFPLTVTSAQKNPTAFYLCASSTNTDTQYFGPGTRLTVL.

This clone was observed a handful of times. The gene calls are TRBV7-3 and TRBJ2-1; perhaps TRBD2 as D (6 bases). Germline loops: CDR1 SGHTA, CDR2 FQGTGA. The CDR3 length is 15 residues. Trimming pared 3 bases from V and 5 bases from J, leaving 14 bases between. The CDR3 spells CASSLRVGGNNEQFF. The CDR3 bases are TGTGCCAGCAGCTTGCGTGTGGGGGGAAACAATGAGCAGTTCTTC.

The rearrangement links TRBV7-9 to TRBJ1-2; D call uncertain. Germline lookup yields CDR1 SEHNR and CDR2 FQNEAQ (reference sequence). Trimming shortened V by 5 bases and J by 7 bases, and 14 bases separated the two germline ends. This CDR3 spans 13 amino acids. CDR3 sequence (DNA): TGTGCCAGCAGCCCGGACTCAGATCGTGGCTACACCTTC. Its translation: CASSPDSDRGYTF.

The chain carries TRBV19 and TRBJ1-6; tentatively, D is TRBD1 (6 bases). Germline V gene data show CDR1 as LNHDA and CDR2 as SQIVND (reference sequence). Deletions cut 5 bases from V and 4 bases from J, with 9 bases between. This CDR3 comprises 14 residues. CDR3 bases: TGTGCCAGTAGTCCTGGACAGTATAATTCACCCCTCCACTTT. It translates to CASSPGQYNSPLHF.

Details on this clone: This sample includes further DNA sequences coding for the same CDR3. J is TRBJ2-5 and V is TRBV6-1, with 12 bases lining up with TRBD2. After removal of 3 bases from V and 8 bases from J, the junction contained 10 bases not matched to a gene. The CDR3 contains 16 residues. CDR1 is MNHNS and CDR2 is SASEGT in the germline V gene. CDR3 bases: TGTGCCAGCAGTGAGACTAGCGGGGGAGCTCTGGGTACCCAGTACTTC. Its protein is CASSETSGGALGTQYF.

In this sample, this clone turned up once. The rearrangement links TRBV4-1 to TRBJ2-1; no definite D call. V was clipped by 0 bases and J by 3 bases, with 9 bases between them. The germline gives CDR1 MGHRA, CDR2 YSYEKL. This CDR3 region has 15 residues. CDR3 in amino acids: CASSQDYRHYNEQFF. The CDR3 nucleotides are TGCGCCAGCAGCCAAGATTATAGACACTACAATGAGCAGTTCTTC.

The CDR3 region is CASRGDGGSNQPQHF. The CDR3 DNA sequence: TGTGCCAGCAGGGGCGATGGAGGGAGCAATCAGCCCCAGCATTTT. This chain connects TRBV2 to TRBJ1-5, with D unresolved. CDR1 and CDR2 (germline): SNHLY, FYNNEI. This CDR3 is 15 amino acids long. Trimming removed 6 bases from V and 1 base from J, with 13 bases in between.

The chain uses TRBV5-1 and TRBJ2-3; TRBD1 aligns across 11 bases. Germline CDR1 reads SGHRS; CDR2 reads YFSETQ. The CDR3 runs 15 residues. The ends lost 5 bases at V and 4 bases at J; junction bases unmatched: 6. The CDR3 is CASRLPGQGADTQYF. The CDR3 nucleotides read TGCGCCAGCAGACTACCGGGACAGGGGGCAGATACGCAGTATTTT.

The V call is TRBV12-5, the J call TRBJ2-1; D ambiguous. Trimming removed 0 bases from V and 7 bases from J, with 7 bases in between. CDR3 length equals 13 residues. The germline CDR1 and CDR2 sequences are LGHNT and FRNRAP. CDR3 protein: CASGLVQWNEQFF. In DNA form, the CDR3 reads TGTGCTAGTGGTTTGGTGCAGTGGAATGAGCAGTTCTTC.

CDR3 residues: CASSRTSGGYEQYF. CDR3 nucleotides: TGTGCCAGCAGCCGGACTAGCGGGGGATACGAGCAGTACTTC. The chain employs TRBV3-1 (or the pseudogene TRBV3-2) and TRBJ2-7, with 13 nucleotides matching TRBD2. The J segment lost 4 bases and the V segment lost 4 bases, leaving 1 base of the junction unmatched. Looked up from germline, CDR1 is LGHDT and CDR2 is YNNKEL (reference sequence). The CDR3 length is 14 residues.

The chain has TRBV5-4 and TRBJ2-5; 8 positions match TRBD1. CDR3 length equals 14 residues. Germline V gene lookup returns CDR1 SGHNT and CDR2 YYREEE (reference sequence). Germline trimming cut 4 bases from V and 7 bases from J; bases unmatched to any gene: 9. The CDR3 nucleotides read TGTGCCAGCAGCCACGCCGGGACAGGAGGGACCCAGTACTTC. It translates to CASSHAGTGGTQYF. Together with reference TRBV5-4 and TRBJ2-5, the CDR3 gives the full variable domain: ETGVTQSPTHLIKTRGQQVTLRCSSQSGHNTVSWYQQALGQGPQFIFQYYREEENGRGNFPPRFSGLQFPNYSSELNVNALELDDSALYLCASSHAGTGGTQYFGPGTRLLVL.

In the case of this clone: The same CDR3 is also encoded by other DNA sequences in this sample. J is TRBJ1-2 and V is TRBV6-5, with D perhaps TRBD1 (5 bases). The CDR3 runs to 14 residues. The germline CDR1 and CDR2 sequences are MNHEY and SVGAGI. V gave up 2 bases and J gave up 4 bases, with 11 bases separating them. The CDR3 nucleotides read TGTGCCAGCAGTTACGGCCAGGGAAGCTATGGCTACACCTTC. It encodes CASSYGQGSYGYTF.